This TCR beta chain was sequenced for a study of regulatory and conventional T cells in breast cancer (dated by TCRdb to between 2015 and 2017). Germline trimming: 3 bases from V, 0 bases from J; junction bases outside gene matches: 0. CDR1 SGHRS and CDR2 YFSETQ were looked up in the germline V gene. Including the terminal cysteine and phenylalanine, the CDR3 comprises 15 residues. The only DNA kept is the CDR3, 45 bases in frame from the first base. About this clonotype itself: Its target antigen remains unknown. Within one base of it there is no much larger clone, and no base qualities were kept.

The library was made by PCR. The reads were generated on an Illumina MiSeq. TCRdb redid the processing of the public reads, applying fastp at Q25 and MiXCR, and retained in-frame beta chains. When rows share a CDR3 protein, they turn into one entry using the most common DNA and genes. The sample table holds under 20,000 distinct CDR3 sequences, of which approximately 35% were seen once. Approximately 1.6% of the sample rests with the top ten. The chain uses TRBV5-1 and TRBJ1-4, and 9 bases in between align with TRBD1. This TCR came from a female donor in good health. Sequencing was done on a sample of conventional T cells from blood. The sequenced DNA: TGCGCCAGCAGCTGGACAGGGGCAACTAATGAAAAACTGTTTTTT. The resulting protein is CASSWTGATNEKLFF.